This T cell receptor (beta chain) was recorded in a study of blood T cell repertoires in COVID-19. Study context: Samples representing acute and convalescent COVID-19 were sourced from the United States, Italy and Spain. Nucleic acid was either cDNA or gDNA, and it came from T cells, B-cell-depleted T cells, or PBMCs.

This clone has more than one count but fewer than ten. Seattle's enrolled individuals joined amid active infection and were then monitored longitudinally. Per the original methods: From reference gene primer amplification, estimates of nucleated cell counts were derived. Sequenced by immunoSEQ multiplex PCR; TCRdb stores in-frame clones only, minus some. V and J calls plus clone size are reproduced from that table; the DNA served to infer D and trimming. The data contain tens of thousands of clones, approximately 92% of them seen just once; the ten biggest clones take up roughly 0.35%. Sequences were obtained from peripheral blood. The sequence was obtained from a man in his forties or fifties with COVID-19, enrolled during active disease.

The CDR3: CSVGTGGDYGYTF. Here the CDR3 DNA reads TGCAGCGTGGGGACAGGGGGCGATTATGGCTACACCTTC. The chain carries TRBV29-1 and TRBJ1-2, with 12 bases lining up with TRBD1. Germline assignment: CDR1 SQVTM and CDR2 ANQGSEA. V dropped 6 bases and J dropped 5; count of bases not matched to a gene: 4. This CDR3 region has 13 residues.